These T cell receptor beta chains were read from a single sample in a study of blood T cells in healthy people across ages. Each CDR3 protein gets one entry after TCRdb re-called the 5' RACE reads with MiXCR. The sample has around 1,700,000 distinct CDR3 sequences, 28% seen once. The sample comprised blood. The origin of the receptors is a woman aged 30 to 39 in good health. The conserved cysteine and the conserved F or W are not part of the CDR3 here.

v_call | cdr3_aa
TRBV5-1 | ASRRSPNTEAF
TRBV30 | AWKRDVGSTDTQY
TRBV12-3/TRBV12-4 | ASSRGQTTLRNEQF
TRBV19 | ASSMFQGANEKLF
TRBV11-2 | ASSLVKRGVYEQY
TRBV10-3 | AISDGGLRGF
TRBV3-1 | ASSQDWRGFYNEQF
TRBV5-1 | ASRTVSSYEQY
TRBV5-1 | ASGADRRDEQY
TRBV20-1 | SATRSTRGLSYEQY
TRBV15 | ATSSGQYTEAF
TRBV29-1 | SVPVGGIQY
TRBV6-6 | ASSYSGQGQYYEQY
TRBV19 | ASSTWTDSSGANVLT
TRBV5-1 | ASSKATVNTEAF
TRBV12-3/TRBV12-4 | ASSPGQARLNIQY
TRBV5-1 | ASNPRDLGTDTQY
TRBV6-1 | ASSEVRGLGGYT
TRBV30 | ACRRSGTADLYTEAF
TRBV29-1 | SVARWGSYEQY
TRBV12-3/TRBV12-4 | ASSLNVGGETQY
TRBV13 | ASILALNTEAF
TRBV12-3/TRBV12-4 | ASSINPLNTQSNEQF
TRBV9 | ASSEDGRASTDTQY
TRBV6-6 | ASSYSREGEKNIQY
TRBV7-9 | ANSLPSGYNGQF
TRBV11-2 | ASSVSGTSGGNQETQY
TRBV27 | ASSYAGTSYEQY
TRBV11-2 | ASSLDLQGSSYNSPLH
TRBV18 | ASSETGAKNTEAF
TRBV30 | AWSEVGSRVYYGYT
TRBV27 | ASSLGGAINVQF
TRBV20-1 | SAILAGGPLEQY
TRBV2 | ASRRISGTQY
TRBV27 | ASSSPGQTTETQY
TRBV7-2 | ASSQRTSGYNEQF
TRBV4-2 | ASSQGLAGGPREQY
TRBV12-3/TRBV12-4 | ASSPSQFLYEQY
TRBV5-6 | ASSLWGTGHQSQH
TRBV29-1 | SVMEAGNEQF
TRBV3-1 | ASSQEPFVQNEQF
TRBV28 | ASSSGLAGGRQHNEQF
TRBV6-2/TRBV6-3 | ASSYTADLLLYGYT
TRBV27 | ASGYSENTEAF
TRBV28 | ASSWNYGADTQY